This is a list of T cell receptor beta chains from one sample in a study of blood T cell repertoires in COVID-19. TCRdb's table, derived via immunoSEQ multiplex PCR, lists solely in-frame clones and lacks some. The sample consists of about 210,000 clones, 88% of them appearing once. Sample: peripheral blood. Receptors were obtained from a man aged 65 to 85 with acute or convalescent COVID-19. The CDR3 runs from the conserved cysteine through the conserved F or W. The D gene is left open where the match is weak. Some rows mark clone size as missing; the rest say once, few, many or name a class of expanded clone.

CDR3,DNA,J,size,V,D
CASSLGSSSYEQYF,TGCGCCAGCAGCTTGGGGAGCAGCTCCTACGAGCAGTACTTC,TRBJ2-7,NA,TRBV5-1,NA
CSALQGAGTEAFF,TGCAGCGCCCTCCAGGGGGCGGGAACTGAAGCTTTCTTT,TRBJ1-1,NA,TRBV29-1,TRBD1
CASTGGQGAYQGKNIQYF,TGTGCCAGCACCGGCGGACAGGGGGCGTATCAGGGCAAAAACATTCAGTACTTC,TRBJ2-4,NA,TRBV2,TRBD1
CASSSQGGGKLFF,TGTGCCAGCAGCTCCCAGGGGGGTGGAAAACTGTTTTTT,TRBJ1-4,NA,TRBV6-5,TRBD1
CASSLDPVNNSPLHF,TGTGCCAGCAGCTTAGACCCAGTAAATAATTCACCCCTCCACTTT,TRBJ1-6,NA,TRBV11-2,NA
CASSRLAGDTGELFF,TGTGCCAGCAGTCGTCTAGCGGGAGACACCGGGGAGCTGTTTTTT,TRBJ2-2,NA,TRBV6-5,TRBD2
CASRFSGTHPYEQYF,TGTGCCAGCAGGTTTAGCGGGACTCACCCCTACGAGCAGTACTTC,TRBJ2-7,NA,TRBV11-2,TRBD2
CASSGTGYGYTF,TGTGCCAGCAGTGGGACAGGGTATGGCTACACCTTC,TRBJ1-2,NA,TRBV2,TRBD1
CASSVASDRVPGNTIYF,TGTGCCAGCAGTGTCGCGTCGGACAGGGTCCCTGGAAACACCATATATTTT,TRBJ1-3,NA,TRBV6-1,TRBD1
CASSLDGRTDTQYF,TGCGCCAGCAGCTTGGACGGGAGAACAGATACGCAGTATTTT,TRBJ2-3,NA,TRBV5-1,NA
CATSRGTSGVNTGELFF,TGTGCCACCAGTCGGGGGACTAGCGGGGTGAACACCGGGGAGCTGTTTTTT,TRBJ2-2,NA,TRBV24-1,TRBD2
CASSLQLDQPQHF,TGTGCCAGCAGTCTACAGTTGGATCAGCCCCAGCATTTT,TRBJ1-5,once,TRBV12-3/TRBV12-4,NA
CASSPRLANTGELFF,TGTGCCAGCAGCCCCAGACTAGCGAACACCGGGGAGCTGTTTTTT,TRBJ2-2,NA,TRBV7-2,NA
CASNPDRVGYTF,TGTGCCAGCAATCCGGACAGGGTTGGCTACACCTTC,TRBJ1-2,NA,TRBV28,TRBD1
CASSSGRAGILEQYF,TGTGCCAGCAGCTCTGGGAGGGCAGGGATTCTCGAGCAGTACTTC,TRBJ2-7,NA,TRBV5-5,TRBD2
CASSLTHVNEQYF,TGTGCCAGCTCCCTTACTCACGTAAACGAGCAGTACTTC,TRBJ2-7,NA,TRBV6-5,NA
CASSVGVAGFTDTQYF,TGTGCCAGCAGCGTAGGGGTAGCGGGCTTCACAGATACGCAGTATTTT,TRBJ2-3,few,TRBV9,TRBD2
CASSLTGPNSPLHF,TGTGCCAGCAGCTTAACAGGGCCTAATTCACCCCTCCACTTT,TRBJ1-6,NA,TRBV7-2,NA
CASTKGGGPYNEQFF,TGTGCCAGCACCAAGGGGGGGGGTCCCTACAATGAGCAGTTCTTC,TRBJ2-1,NA,TRBV27,NA
CASSADYGYTF,TGTGCCAGCAGCGCCGACTATGGCTACACCTTC,TRBJ1-2,NA,TRBV9,NA
CASSWKSGRSDNEQFF,TGTGCCAGCAGCTGGAAAAGCGGGAGGTCCGACAATGAGCAGTTCTTC,TRBJ2-1,NA,TRBV7-9,TRBD2
CASTPEENRVYTGELFF,TGTGCCAGCACACCAGAGGAGAACAGGGTATACACCGGGGAGCTGTTTTTT,TRBJ2-2,NA,TRBV7-6,NA
CATSSGTPRTYNEQFF,TGTGCCACCAGCAGTGGGACTCCCCGAACATACAATGAGCAGTTCTTC,TRBJ2-1,once,TRBV15,NA
CASSLERGTNTEAFF,TGTGCCAGCAGCTTAGAGCGGGGGACGAACACTGAAGCTTTCTTT,TRBJ1-1,NA,TRBV7-2,NA
CASSSQGIYEAFF,TGTGCCAGCAGTTCACAGGGAATATATGAAGCTTTCTTT,TRBJ1-1,NA,TRBV28,NA
CASSPSLTGNTEAFF,TGTGCCAGCTCACCAAGCCTTACAGGGAACACTGAAGCTTTCTTT,TRBJ1-1,NA,TRBV18,NA
CASSFPLPGSEQFF,TGTGCCAGCAGCTTCCCCTTGCCGGGGAGCGAGCAGTTCTTC,TRBJ2-1,few,TRBV11-2,NA
CASSSLLGQGNTEAFF,TGTGCCAGCAGTTCTCTTTTAGGACAGGGCAACACTGAAGCTTTCTTT,TRBJ1-1,NA,TRBV6-5,TRBD1
CASSLLTSDRGMGTEAFF,TGCGCCAGCAGCTTGTTGACCTCGGACAGGGGCATGGGCACTGAAGCTTTCTTT,TRBJ1-1,NA,TRBV5-1,TRBD1
CASSLRAGDDEQYF,TGCGCCAGCAGCCTTCGAGCGGGAGATGACGAGCAGTACTTC,TRBJ2-7,NA,TRBV4-1,TRBD2
CASRLTTGLSYEQYF,TGTGCCAGCAGACTAACGACAGGCCTATCCTACGAGCAGTACTTC,TRBJ2-7,few,TRBV27,NA
CASSLQTGGGQPQHF,TGTGCCAGCAGCCTTCAGACAGGGGGAGGTCAGCCCCAGCATTTT,TRBJ1-5,NA,TRBV3-1/TRBV3-2,TRBD1
CASSLRQGTSEAFF,TGTGCCAGCAGCTTAAGACAGGGGACCTCTGAAGCTTTCTTT,TRBJ1-1,NA,TRBV11-2,TRBD1
CASSPSGSSNEQFF,TGTGCCAGCAGCCCTAGCGGGAGTAGCAATGAGCAGTTCTTC,TRBJ2-1,NA,TRBV9,TRBD2
CASSQVGTANTEAFF,TGTGCCAGCAGCCAAGTCGGGACAGCTAACACTGAAGCTTTCTTT,TRBJ1-1,NA,TRBV28,TRBD1
CASSLERLPNYEQYF,TGTGCCAGCAGCTTAGAGCGGTTACCAAACTACGAGCAGTACTTC,TRBJ2-7,NA,TRBV7-2,NA
CSVEMVEQGISKNIQYF,TGCAGCGTTGAAATGGTCGAGCAGGGGATATCCAAAAACATTCAGTACTTC,TRBJ2-4,NA,TRBV29-1,NA
CAWSIRGGELFF,TGTGCCTGGAGTATAAGAGGCGGGGAGCTGTTTTTT,TRBJ2-2,NA,TRBV30,NA
CASSTRGASEAFF,TGTGCCAGCAGCACCAGGGGGGCCTCTGAAGCTTTCTTT,TRBJ1-1,NA,TRBV3-1/TRBV3-2,TRBD1
CASSPGTGARDTQYF,TGTGCCAGCAGCCCCGGGACAGGGGCAAGGGATACGCAGTATTTT,TRBJ2-3,NA,TRBV5-6,TRBD1
CASSGTGIWSTEAFF,TGTGCCAGTAGTGGGACAGGGATCTGGAGCACTGAAGCTTTCTTT,TRBJ1-1,many,TRBV19,TRBD1
CASSLTGTGSSYEQYF,TGCGCCAGCAGCTTGACCGGGACAGGGAGCTCCTACGAGCAGTACTTC,TRBJ2-7,NA,TRBV5-1,TRBD1
CASSFQTGDYGYTF,TGCGCCAGCAGCTTCCAGACAGGTGACTATGGCTACACCTTC,TRBJ1-2,many,TRBV5-1,NA
CASSWRDPSYGGYTF,TGTGCCAGCAGTTGGAGGGACCCGAGCTATGGAGGCTACACCTTC,TRBJ1-2,once,TRBV28,NA
CASSTSTGTGRAEQYF,TGCGCCAGCAGCACGTCAACCGGGACAGGGCGAGCCGAGCAGTACTTC,TRBJ2-7,NA,TRBV5-1,TRBD1
CASSQTREKLFF,TGTGCCAGCAGTCAGACTAGGGAAAAACTGTTTTTT,TRBJ1-4,NA,TRBV12-3/TRBV12-4,NA
CASSVVGGAIALSSYNEQFF,TGTGCCAGCAGTGTAGTGGGGGGGGCCATAGCGCTTAGCTCCTACAATGAGCAGTTCTTC,TRBJ2-1,once,TRBV28,NA
CASSLGTSREQFF,TGTGCCAGCAGCTTAGGGACTTCACGGGAGCAGTTCTTC,TRBJ2-1,many,TRBV5-4,NA
CASSILAGAVNEQFF,TGTGCCAGTAGTATTCTAGCGGGAGCGGTAAATGAGCAGTTCTTC,TRBJ2-1,NA,TRBV19,TRBD2
CASSPTRGSDTQYF,TGCGCCAGCAGCCCCACCCGAGGTTCAGATACGCAGTATTTT,TRBJ2-3,NA,TRBV5-1,NA
CASSVRDRGLGEQYF,TGTGCCAGCAGCGTCCGGGACAGGGGGCTGGGGGAGCAGTACTTC,TRBJ2-7,NA,TRBV9,TRBD1
CASKNNNSPLHF,TGTGCCAGCAAAAATAATAATTCACCCCTCCACTTT,TRBJ1-6,NA,TRBV25-1,NA
CASSYGTGPVSGNTIYF,TGTGCCAGCAGCTATGGGACAGGGCCGGTCTCTGGAAACACCATATATTTT,TRBJ1-3,NA,TRBV7-9,TRBD1
CASRVGLGTDTQYF,TGTGCCAGCAGAGTGGGACTCGGCACAGATACGCAGTATTTT,TRBJ2-3,NA,TRBV7-2,NA
CASSTPRDSYEQYF,TGTGCCAGCAGTACCCCCCGGGACAGCTACGAGCAGTACTTC,TRBJ2-7,NA,TRBV6-5,TRBD1